This TCR beta chain was identified during a study of T-cell memory formation after mild COVID-19. Study summary: TCR clusters mostly belonged to single donors.

Germline loops: CDR1 MGHRA, CDR2 YSYEKL. The trim removed 3 bases at V and 4 bases at J, leaving 8 bases unmatched. This CDR3 comprises 15 residues. TCRdb processed the 5' RACE reads anew with MiXCR; each CDR3 protein has one entry. Here the sample spans 170,000 or so distinct CDR3 sequences, 20% to 25% being singletons. This clonotype has more than one count but fewer than ten. The sample taken for sequencing was PBMCs or a T cell subset sorted from them (not recorded which). This chain connects TRBV4-1 to TRBJ2-7, with 8 bases aligning to TRBD1. The origin of this receptor is an adult woman who had mild COVID-19 (a few samples of this study predate the infection). Cell type and time point are not known. In nucleotides, the CDR3 is TGCGCCAGCAGCCATGAACAGGGGGTGGGGTACGAGCAGTACTTC. Protein product: CASSHEQGVGYEQYF.